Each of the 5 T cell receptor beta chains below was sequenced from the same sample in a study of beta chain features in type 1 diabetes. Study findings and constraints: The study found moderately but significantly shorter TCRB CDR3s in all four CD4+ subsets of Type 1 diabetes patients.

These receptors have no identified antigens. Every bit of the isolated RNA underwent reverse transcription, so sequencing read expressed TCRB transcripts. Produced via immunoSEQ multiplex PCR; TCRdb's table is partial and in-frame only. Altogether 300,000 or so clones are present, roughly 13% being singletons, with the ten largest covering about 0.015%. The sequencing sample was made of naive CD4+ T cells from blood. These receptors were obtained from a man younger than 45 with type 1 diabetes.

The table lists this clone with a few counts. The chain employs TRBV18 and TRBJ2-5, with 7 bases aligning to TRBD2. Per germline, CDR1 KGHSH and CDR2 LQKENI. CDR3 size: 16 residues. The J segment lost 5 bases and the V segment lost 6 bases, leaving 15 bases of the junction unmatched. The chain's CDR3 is CASSPLPKREGETQYF. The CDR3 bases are TGTGCCAGCTCCCCGCTGCCGAAGCGGGAAGGGGAGACCCAGTACTTC.

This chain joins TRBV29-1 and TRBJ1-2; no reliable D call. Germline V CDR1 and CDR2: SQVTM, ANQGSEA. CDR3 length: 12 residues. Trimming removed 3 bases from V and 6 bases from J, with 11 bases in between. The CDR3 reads CSVERPSNGYTF. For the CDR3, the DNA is TGCAGCGTTGAGAGGCCCTCGAATGGCTACACCTTC.

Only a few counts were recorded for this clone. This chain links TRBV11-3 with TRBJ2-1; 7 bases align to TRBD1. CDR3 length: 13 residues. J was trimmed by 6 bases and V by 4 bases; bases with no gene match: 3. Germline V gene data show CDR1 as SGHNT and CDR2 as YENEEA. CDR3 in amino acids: CASSSRGPNEQFF. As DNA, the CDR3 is TGTGCCAGCAGCTCAAGGGGGCCCAATGAGCAGTTCTTC.

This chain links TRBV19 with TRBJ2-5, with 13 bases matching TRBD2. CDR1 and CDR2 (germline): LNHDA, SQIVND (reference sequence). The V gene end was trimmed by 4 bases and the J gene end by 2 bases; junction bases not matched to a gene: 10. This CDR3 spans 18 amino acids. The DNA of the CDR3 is TGTGCCAGTAGTAGAGGACTAGCGGGAGTAGTGGAACAAGAGACCCAGTACTTC. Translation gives CASSRGLAGVVEQETQYF.

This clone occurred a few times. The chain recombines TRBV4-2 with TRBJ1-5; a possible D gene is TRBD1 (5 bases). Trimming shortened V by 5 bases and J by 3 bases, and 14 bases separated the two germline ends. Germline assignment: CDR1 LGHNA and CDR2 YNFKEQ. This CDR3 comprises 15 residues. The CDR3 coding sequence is TGTGCCAGCAGCTCCATGGGGGACTCCAATCAGCCCCAGCATTTT. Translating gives CASSSMGDSNQPQHF.